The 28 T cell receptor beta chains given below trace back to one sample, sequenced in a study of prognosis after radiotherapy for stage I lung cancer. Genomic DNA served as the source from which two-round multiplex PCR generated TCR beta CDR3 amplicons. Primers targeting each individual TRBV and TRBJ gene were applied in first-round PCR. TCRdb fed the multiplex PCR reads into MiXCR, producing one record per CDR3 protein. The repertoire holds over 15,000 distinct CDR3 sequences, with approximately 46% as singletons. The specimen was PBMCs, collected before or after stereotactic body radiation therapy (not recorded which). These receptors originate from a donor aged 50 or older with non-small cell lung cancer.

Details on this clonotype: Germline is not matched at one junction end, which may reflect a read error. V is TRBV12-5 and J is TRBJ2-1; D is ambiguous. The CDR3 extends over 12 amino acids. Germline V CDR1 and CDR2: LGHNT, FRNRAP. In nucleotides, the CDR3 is TGTTCTAGTGGAACCGTATGGAGTGAGCAGTTCTTC. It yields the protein CSSGTVWSEQFF.

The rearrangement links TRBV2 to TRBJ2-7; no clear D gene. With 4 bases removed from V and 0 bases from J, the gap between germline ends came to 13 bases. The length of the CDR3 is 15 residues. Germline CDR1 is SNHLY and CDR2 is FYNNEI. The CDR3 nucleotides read TGTGCCAGCAGTGTGTCCCCAACAAGCTCCTACGAGCAGTACTTC. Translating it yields CASSVSPTSSYEQYF.

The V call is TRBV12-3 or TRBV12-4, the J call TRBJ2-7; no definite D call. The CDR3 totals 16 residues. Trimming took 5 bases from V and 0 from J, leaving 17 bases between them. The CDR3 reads CASSPRLAVASYEQYF. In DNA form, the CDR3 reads TGTGCCAGCAGTCCACGCCTGGCAGTGGCCTCCTACGAGCAGTACTTC.

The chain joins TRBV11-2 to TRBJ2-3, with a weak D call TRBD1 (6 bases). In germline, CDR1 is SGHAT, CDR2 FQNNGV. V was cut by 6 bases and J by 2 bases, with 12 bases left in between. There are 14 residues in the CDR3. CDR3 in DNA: TGTGCCAGCAGTTTGGACAGCATCACAGATACGCAGTATTTT. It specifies CASSLDSITDTQYF.

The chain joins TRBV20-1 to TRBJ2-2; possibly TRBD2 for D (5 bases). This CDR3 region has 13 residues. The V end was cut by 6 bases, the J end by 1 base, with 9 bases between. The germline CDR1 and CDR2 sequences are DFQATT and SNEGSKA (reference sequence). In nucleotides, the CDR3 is TGCAGTGCCCGGGAACAGAACACCGGGGAGCTGTTTTTT. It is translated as CSAREQNTGELFF.

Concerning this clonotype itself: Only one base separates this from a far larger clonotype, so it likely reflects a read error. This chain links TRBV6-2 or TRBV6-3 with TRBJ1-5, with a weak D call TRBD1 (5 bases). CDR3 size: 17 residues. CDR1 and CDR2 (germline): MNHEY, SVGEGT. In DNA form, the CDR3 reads TGTTCCAGCAGAATGAGGGGCGGAAACTATAGCAATCAGCCCCAGCATTTT. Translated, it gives CSSRMRGGNYSNQPQHF.

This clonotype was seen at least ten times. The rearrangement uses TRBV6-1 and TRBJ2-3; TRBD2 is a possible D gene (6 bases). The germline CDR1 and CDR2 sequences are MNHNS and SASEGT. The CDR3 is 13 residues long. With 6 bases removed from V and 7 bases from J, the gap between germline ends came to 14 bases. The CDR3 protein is CASSGTGRNTQYF. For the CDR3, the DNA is TGTGCCAGCAGCGGAACGGGGAGGAATACGCAGTATTTT.

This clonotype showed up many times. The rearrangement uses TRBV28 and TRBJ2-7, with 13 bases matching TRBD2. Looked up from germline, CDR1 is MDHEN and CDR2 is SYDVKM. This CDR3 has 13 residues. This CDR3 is CASSSQTSGRSGV. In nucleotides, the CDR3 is TGTGCCAGCAGCTCACAGACTAGCGGGAGGTCTGGGGTC.

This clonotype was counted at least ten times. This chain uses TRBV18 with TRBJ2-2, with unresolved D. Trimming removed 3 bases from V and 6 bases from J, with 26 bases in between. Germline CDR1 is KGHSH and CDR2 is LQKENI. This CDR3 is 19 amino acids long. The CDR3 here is CASSPVLRSQRPSAGELFF. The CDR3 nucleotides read TGTGCCAGCTCACCGGTACTAAGAAGTCAACGGCCTTCCGCCGGGGAGCTGTTTTTT.

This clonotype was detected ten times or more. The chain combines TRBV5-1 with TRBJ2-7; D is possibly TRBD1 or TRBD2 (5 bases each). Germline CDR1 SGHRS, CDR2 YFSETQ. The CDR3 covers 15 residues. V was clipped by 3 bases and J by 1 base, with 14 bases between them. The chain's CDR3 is CASSWGRDRSYEQYF. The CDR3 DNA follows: TGCGCCAGCAGCTGGGGCCGGGACCGGTCCTACGAGCAGTACTTC. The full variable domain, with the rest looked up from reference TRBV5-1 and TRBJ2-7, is KAGVTQTPRYLIKTRGQQVTLSCSPISGHRSVSWYQQTPGQGLQFLFEYFSETQRNKGNFPGRFSGRQFSNSRSEMNVSTLELGDSALYLCASSWGRDRSYEQYFGPGTRLTVT.

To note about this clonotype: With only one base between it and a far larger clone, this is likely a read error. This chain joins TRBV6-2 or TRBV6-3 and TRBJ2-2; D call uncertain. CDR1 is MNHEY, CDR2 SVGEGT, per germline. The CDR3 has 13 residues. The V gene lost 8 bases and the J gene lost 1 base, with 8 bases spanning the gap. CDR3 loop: CASRVQNTGELFF. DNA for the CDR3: TGTGCCAGCCGGGTACAGAACACCGGGGAGCTGTTTTTT.

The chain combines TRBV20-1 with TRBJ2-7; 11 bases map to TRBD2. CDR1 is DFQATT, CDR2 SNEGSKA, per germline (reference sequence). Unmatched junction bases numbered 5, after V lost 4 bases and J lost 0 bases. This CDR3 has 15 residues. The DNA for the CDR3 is TGCAGTGCTACCGGGACTAGCGGTCACTCCTACGAGCAGTACTTC. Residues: CSATGTSGHSYEQYF.

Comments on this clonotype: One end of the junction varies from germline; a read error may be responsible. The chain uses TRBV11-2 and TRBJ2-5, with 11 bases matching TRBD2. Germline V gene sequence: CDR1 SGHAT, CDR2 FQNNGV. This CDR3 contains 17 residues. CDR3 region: CASSLGTTSGSRETQYF. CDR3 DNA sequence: TGTGCTAGCAGCTTAGGGACAACTAGCGGGAGTCGAGAGACCCAGTACTTC.

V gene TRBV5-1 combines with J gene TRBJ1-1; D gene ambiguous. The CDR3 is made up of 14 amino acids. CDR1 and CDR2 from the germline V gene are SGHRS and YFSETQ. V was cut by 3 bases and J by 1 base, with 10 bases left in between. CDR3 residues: CASSSGGRNTEAFF. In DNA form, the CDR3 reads TGCGCCAGCAGCTCTGGAGGGCGGAACACTGAAGCTTTCTTT.

The CDR3 DNA sequence: TGTGCCAGCAGAAATGACAGGGGGTATAATTCACCCCTCCACTTT. It yields the protein CASRNDRGYNSPLHF. The J gene is TRBJ1-6, the V gene TRBV6-2 or TRBV6-3; 9 nucleotides align to TRBD1. The CDR3 has 15 amino acids. The junction had 4 bases not matched to a gene; V was cut back by 6 bases and J by 4 bases. CDR1 is MNHEY and CDR2 is SVGEGT in the germline V gene.

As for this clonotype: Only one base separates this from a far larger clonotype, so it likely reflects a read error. The DNA for the CDR3 is TGTGCCATCAGTTCCCGGGGGGGGTACACTGAAGCTTTCTTT. It is translated as CAISSRGGYTEAFF. The chain uses TRBV6-9 and TRBJ1-1, with D tentatively TRBD1 (5 bases). Germline lookup yields CDR1 MNHGY and CDR2 SVAAGI. The CDR3 runs to 14 residues.

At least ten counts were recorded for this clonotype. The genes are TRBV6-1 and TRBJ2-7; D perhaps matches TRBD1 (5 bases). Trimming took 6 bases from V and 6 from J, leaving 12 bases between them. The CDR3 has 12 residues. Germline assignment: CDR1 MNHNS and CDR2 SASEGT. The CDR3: CASRPLGAEQYF. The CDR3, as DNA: TGTGCCAGCAGGCCCCTTGGGGCCGAGCAGTACTTC.

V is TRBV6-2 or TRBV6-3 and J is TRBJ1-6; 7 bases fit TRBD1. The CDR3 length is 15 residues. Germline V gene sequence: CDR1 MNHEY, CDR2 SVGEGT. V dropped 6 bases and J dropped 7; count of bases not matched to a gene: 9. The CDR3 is CASSKQGMSNSPLHF. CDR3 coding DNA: TGTGCCAGCAGCAAACAGGGGATGAGCAATTCACCCCTCCACTTT.

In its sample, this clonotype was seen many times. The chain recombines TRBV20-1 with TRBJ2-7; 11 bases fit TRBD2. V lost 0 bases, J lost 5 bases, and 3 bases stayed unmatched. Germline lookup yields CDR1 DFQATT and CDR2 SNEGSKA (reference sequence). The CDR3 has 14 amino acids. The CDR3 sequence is CSAREGLAGHEQYF. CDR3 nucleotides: TGCAGTGCTAGAGAAGGACTAGCGGGTCACGAGCAGTACTTC.

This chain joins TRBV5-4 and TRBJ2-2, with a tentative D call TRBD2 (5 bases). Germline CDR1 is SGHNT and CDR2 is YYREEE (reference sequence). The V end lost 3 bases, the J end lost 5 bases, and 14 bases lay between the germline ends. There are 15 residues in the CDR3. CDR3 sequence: CASSSAASPTGELFF. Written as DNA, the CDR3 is TGTGCCAGCAGCTCGGCCGCTAGCCCGACCGGGGAGCTGTTTTTT.

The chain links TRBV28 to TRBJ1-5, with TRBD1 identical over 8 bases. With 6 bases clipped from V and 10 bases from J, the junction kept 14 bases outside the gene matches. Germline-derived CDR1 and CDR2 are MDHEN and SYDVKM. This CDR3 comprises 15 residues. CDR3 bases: TGTGCCAGCAGGGATCCAGACGGACAGGGACATCCCCAGCATTTT. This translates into CASRDPDGQGHPQHF.

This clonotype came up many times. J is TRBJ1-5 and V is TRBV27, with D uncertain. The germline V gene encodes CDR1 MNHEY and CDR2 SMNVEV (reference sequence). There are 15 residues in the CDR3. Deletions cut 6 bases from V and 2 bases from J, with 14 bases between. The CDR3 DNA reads TGTGCCAGCAGGCGATTCGGGTCCGGCAATCAGCCCCAGCATTTT. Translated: CASRRFGSGNQPQHF.

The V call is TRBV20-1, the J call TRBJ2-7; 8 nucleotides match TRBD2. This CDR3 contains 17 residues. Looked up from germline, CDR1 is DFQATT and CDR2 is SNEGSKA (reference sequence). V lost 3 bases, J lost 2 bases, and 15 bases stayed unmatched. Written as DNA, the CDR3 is TGCAGTGCTAGGATTGGGATTAGAGGCGGGAGGACCTACGAGCAGTACTTC. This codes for CSARIGIRGGRTYEQYF.

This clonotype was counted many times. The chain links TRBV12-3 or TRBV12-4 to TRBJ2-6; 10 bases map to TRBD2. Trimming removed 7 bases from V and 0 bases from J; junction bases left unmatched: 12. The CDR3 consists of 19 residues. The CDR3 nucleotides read TGTGCCAGCATCAGCGGGAGGGCTTTCTCACACTCTGGGGCCAACGTCCTGACTTTC. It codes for CASISGRAFSHSGANVLTF.

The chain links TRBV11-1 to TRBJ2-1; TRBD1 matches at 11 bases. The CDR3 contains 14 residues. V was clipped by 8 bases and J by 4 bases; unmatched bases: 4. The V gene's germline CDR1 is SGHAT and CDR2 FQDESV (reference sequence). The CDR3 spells CASRGTGGYNEQFF. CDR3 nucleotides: TGTGCCAGCCGGGGGACAGGGGGATACAATGAGCAGTTCTTC.

This CDR3 is CASTQETSGSGNYYEQFF. DNA for the CDR3: TGCGCCAGCACCCAAGAGACTAGCGGAAGTGGAAACTACTACGAGCAGTTCTTC. This chain links TRBV5-1 with TRBJ2-1, with 9 bases matching TRBD2. The CDR3 has 18 amino acids. The trim removed 6 bases at V and 10 bases at J, leaving 23 bases unmatched. Germline-derived CDR1 and CDR2 are SGHRS and YFSETQ.

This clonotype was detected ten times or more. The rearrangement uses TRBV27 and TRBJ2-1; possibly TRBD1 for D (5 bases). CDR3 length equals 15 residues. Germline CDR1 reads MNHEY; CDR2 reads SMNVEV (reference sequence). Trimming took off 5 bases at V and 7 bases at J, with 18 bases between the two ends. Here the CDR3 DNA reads TGTGCCAGCAGTCTGAACCCCCAGGGCAGGAATGAGCAGTTCTTC. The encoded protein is CASSLNPQGRNEQFF.

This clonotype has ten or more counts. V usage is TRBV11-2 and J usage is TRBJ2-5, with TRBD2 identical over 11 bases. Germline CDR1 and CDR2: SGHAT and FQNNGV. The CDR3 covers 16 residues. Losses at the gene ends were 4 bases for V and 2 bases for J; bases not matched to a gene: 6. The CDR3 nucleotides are TGTGCCAGCAGCTCCGGACTAGCGGGTCTACAAGAGACCCAGTACTTC. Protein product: CASSSGLAGLQETQYF.